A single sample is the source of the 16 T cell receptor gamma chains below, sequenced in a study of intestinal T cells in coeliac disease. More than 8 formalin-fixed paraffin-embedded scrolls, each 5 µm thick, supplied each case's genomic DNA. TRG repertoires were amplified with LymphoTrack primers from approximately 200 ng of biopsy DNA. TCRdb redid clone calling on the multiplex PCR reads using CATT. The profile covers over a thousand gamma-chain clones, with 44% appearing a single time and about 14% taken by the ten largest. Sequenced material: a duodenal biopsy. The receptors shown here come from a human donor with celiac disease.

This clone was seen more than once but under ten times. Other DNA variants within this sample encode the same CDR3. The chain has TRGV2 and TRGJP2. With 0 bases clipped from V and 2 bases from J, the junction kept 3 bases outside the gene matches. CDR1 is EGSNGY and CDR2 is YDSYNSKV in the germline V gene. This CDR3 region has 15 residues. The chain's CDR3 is CATWDGPSSDWIKTF. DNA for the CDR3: TGTGCCACCTGGGACGGGCCGAGTAGTGATTGGATCAAGACGTTT.

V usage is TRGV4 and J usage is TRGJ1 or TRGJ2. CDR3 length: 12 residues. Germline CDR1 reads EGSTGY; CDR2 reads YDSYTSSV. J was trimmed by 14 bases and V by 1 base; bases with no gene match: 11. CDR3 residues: CATWDGPLGELF. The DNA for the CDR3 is TGTGCCACCTGGGATGGCCCTTTGGGGGAACTCTTT.

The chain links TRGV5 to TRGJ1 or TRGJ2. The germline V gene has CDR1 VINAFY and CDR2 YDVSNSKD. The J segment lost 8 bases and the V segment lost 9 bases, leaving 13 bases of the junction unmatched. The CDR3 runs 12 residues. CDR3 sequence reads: CATEKIPDKKLF. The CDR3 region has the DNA TGTGCCACCGAAAAAATCCCCGATAAGAAACTCTTT.

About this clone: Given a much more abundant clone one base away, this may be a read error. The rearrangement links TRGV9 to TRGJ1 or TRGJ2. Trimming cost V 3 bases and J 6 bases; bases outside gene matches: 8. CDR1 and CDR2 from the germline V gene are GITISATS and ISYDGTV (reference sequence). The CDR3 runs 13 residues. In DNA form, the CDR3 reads TGTGCCTTGTGGGAGATGCCATGTTATAAGAAACTCTTT. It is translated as CALWEMPCYKKLF.

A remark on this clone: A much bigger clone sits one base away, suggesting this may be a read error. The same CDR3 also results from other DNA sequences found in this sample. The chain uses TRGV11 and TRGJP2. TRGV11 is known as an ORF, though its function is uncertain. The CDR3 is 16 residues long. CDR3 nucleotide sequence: TGTGCCTGCTGGATTAGGCACTATAGTAGTGATTGGATTAAGACGTTT. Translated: CACWIRHYSSDWIKTF.

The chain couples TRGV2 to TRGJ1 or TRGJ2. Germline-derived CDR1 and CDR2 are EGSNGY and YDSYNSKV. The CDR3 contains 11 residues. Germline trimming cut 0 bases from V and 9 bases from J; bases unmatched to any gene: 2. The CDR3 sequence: CATWDGTKKLF. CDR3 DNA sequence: TGTGCCACCTGGGACGGGACTAAGAAACTCTTT.

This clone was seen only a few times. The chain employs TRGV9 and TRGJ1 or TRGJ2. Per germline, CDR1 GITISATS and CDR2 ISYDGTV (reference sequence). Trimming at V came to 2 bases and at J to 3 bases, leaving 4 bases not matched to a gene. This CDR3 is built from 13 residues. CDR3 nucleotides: TGTGCCTTGTGGGAGGGGGCTTATTATAAGAAACTCTTT. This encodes CALWEGAYYKKLF.

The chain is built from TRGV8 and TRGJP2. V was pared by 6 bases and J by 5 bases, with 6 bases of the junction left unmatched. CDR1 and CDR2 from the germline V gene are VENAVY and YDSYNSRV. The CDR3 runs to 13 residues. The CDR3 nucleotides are TGTGCCACCTGGATAAGCAGTGATTGGATCAAGACGTTT. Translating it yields CATWISSDWIKTF.

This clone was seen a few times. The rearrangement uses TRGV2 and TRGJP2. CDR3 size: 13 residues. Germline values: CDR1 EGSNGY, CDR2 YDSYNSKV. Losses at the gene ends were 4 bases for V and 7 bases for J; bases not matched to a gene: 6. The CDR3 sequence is CATWELVDWIKTF. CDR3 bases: TGTGCCACCTGGGAGCTCGTTGATTGGATCAAGACGTTT.

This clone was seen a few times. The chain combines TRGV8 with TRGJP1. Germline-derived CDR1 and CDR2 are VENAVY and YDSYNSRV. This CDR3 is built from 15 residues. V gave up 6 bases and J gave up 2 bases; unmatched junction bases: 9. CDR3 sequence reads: CATWSIGTTGWFKIF. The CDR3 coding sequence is TGTGCCACCTGGTCCATCGGGACCACTGGTTGGTTCAAGATATTT.

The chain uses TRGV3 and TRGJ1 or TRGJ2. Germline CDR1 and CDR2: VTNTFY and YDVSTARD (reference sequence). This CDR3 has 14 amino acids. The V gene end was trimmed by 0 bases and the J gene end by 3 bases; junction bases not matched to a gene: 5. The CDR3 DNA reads TGTGCCACCTGGGACAGGTCCATTTATTATAAGAAACTCTTT. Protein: CATWDRSIYYKKLF.

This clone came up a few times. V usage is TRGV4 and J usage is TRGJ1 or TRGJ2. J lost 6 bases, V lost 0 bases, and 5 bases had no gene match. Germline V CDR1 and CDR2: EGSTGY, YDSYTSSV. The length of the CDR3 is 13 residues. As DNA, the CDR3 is TGTGCCACCTGGGATGGGCTTGCTTATAAGAAACTCTTT. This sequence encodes CATWDGLAYKKLF.

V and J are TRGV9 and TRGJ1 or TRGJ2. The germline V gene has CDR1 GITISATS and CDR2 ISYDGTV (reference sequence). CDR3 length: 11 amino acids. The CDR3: CACGGAPKKLF. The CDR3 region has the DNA TGTGCTTGTGGAGGTGCTCCAAAGAAACTCTTT.

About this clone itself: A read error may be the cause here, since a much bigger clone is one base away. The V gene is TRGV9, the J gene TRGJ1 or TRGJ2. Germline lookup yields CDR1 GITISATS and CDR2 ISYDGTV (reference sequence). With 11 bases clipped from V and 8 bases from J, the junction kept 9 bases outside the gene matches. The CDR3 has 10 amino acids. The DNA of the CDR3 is TGTGCCTGTGGGTATCATAAGAAACTCTTT. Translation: CACGYHKKLF.

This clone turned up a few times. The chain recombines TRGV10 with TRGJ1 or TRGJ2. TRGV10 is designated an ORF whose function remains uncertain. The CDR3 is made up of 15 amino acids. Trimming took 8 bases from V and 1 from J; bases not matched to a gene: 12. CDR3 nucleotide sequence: TGTGCTGCGTGGGATTATAGGTCAAATTATTATAAGAAACTCTTT. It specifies CAAWDYRSNYYKKLF.

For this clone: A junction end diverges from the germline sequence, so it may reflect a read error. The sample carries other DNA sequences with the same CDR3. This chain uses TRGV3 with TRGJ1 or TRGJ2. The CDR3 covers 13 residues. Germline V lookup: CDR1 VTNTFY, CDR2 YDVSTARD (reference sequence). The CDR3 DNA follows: TGCGCCACCTGGGACAGGTTTTATTATAAGAAACTCTTT. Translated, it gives CATWDRFYYKKLF.